Detailed here is one T cell receptor (beta chain). This clone was detected a few times. No antigen is known for it. Base qualities are not provided; no much larger clone lies one nucleotide away. This entry is derived from a study of blood T cell repertoires in COVID-19 (dated by TCRdb to about 2020). Regarding the study in general: Samples covering the acute and convalescent phases of COVID-19 were provided by collaborators in the United States, Italy and Spain. The material from the prospective study consisted of cDNA or gDNA derived from T cells, B-cell-depleted T cells, or PBMCs. Subjects who had been exposed to COVID-19, were actively infected with it, or had recovered from it provided the deeply sampled blood TCRbeta repertoires that made up the dataset. The repertoires were released in a freely available public database intended as a resource for research on the immune response to SARS-CoV-2. Samples came from the ongoing ImmuneRACE study (first 160 participants) plus 1,254 subjects from 6 global collaborators. A de-identified subject ID, COVID-19 status, age in years and sex were almost always included in the sample metadata. HLA class I and class II types, where available, came from metadata supplied by the sample provider rather than from assay-based typing.

Collaborating institutions collected whole blood in K2EDTA tubes following their own protocols. For TCRbeta analysis, collaborators shipped samples as frozen whole blood, isolated PBMCs, or DNA extracted from either of those sample types. TCRbeta CDR3 regions were amplified from genomic DNA using the immunoSEQ Assay, a bias-controlled multiplex PCR. Processing in the source paper ran as follows. Nucleated cell counts per sample were estimated from amplification of reference gene primers within the assay. To quantify the absolute abundance of each unique TCRbeta CDR3 rearrangement, sequence reads were collapsed and filtered. For each sample, productive Simpson clonality was calculated by taking the square root of Simpson's diversity index across productive rearrangements. In its TCRdb copy, this immuneACCESS table keeps in-frame sequences only and misses some clones. Where compared with another copy, unresolved V genes explain less than half of these, and the others have no known cause. V, J and clone size are those of that table, while D and trimming were read from the DNA. The sample data list some 68,000 clones, and roughly nine tenths of these were observed just once. 3.5% to 4.5% of the sample belongs to the ten largest clones.

Broader findings and caveats from the paper: The amount of clinical and demographic metadata varied by source and participant and was provided uncurated.

A distance of 9 bases separates the germline ends of V and J, which lose 5 bases and 5 bases respectively. From its cysteine to its phenylalanine, the CDR3 spans 13 amino acids. Only the CDR3 portion is preserved as DNA: 39 bases, with reading frame beginning at the first base. In this chain, TRBV12-3 or TRBV12-4 is recombined with TRBJ2-2; the D segment cannot be called with confidence. The sample comprised peripheral blood. This clonotype was obtained from a man between 50 and 59 years old with active COVID-19. This receptor carries the CDR3 CASSASQTGELFF. The bases read TGTGCCAGCAGTGCTTCACAAACCGGGGAGCTGTTTTTT.